Reported below is one T cell receptor (beta chain). Some clones are missing from TCRdb's copy, which holds only in-frame ones; the method was immunoSEQ multiplex PCR. The sample includes approximately 52,000 clones, around 79% seen only once; the top ten take 6.5% to 10%. The sample comes from a study of radiotherapy plus CTLA-4 blockade in lung cancer. The CDR3 runs 15 residues. V was clipped by 1 base and J by 9 bases; unmatched bases: 8. Germline assignment: CDR1 SGHDN and CDR2 FVKESK. V and J are TRBV14 and TRBJ2-1; 8 bases fit TRBD2. Source: peripheral blood, taken from a patient treated with radiotherapy plus ipilimumab. The receptor comes from a human donor with non-small cell lung cancer who had a complete response to radiotherapy plus ipilimumab. This chain's CDR3 is CASSQVTYREGEQFF. CDR3 bases: TGTGCCAGCAGCCAAGTTACCTATCGGGAGGGTGAGCAGTTCTTC.